This T cell receptor (beta chain) comes out of a study of CD8 T cells in Susac syndrome. Study results and caveats: Only a relatively small number of individuals were included in the TCR sequencing and HLA analysis.

CDR1 and CDR2 from the germline V gene are SGHDT and YYEEEE. V lost 4 bases, J lost 3 bases, and 18 bases lay in between. This CDR3 comprises 16 residues. This clonotype is a singleton in its sample. The target antigen is unknown. In the multiple sclerosis control group, patients were treatment-naive and had stable or active relapsing-remitting disease. Negative isolation was used for CD8+ and CD4+ T cells and FACS enrichment for TEMRA cells. Random hexamers primed reverse transcription of about 0.5 to 1 ug RNA. Amplification of TCR beta CDR3 spanned 54 Vbeta and 13 Jbeta via immunoSEQ multiplex PCR. TCRdb fed the immunoSEQ multiplex PCR reads into MiXCR, producing one record per CDR3 protein. Of about 300,000 distinct CDR3 sequences listed, approximately 90% are singletons.

The genes are TRBV5-6 and TRBJ2-3; a possible D gene is TRBD2 (6 bases). This TCR was sampled from a human donor with multiple sclerosis. The sample was CD8+ T cells from PBMCs. In DNA, the CDR3 is TGTGCCAGCAGCAACGCGGGACTCCCAAGGACAGATACGCAGTATTTT. This codes for CASSNAGLPRTDTQYF.